The source of this TCR beta chain is a study of monozygotic twins with inflammatory bowel disease. The length of the CDR3 is 16 residues. From germline, CDR1 is SGHRS and CDR2 YFSETQ. TCRdb reworked the 5' RACE reads into one entry per CDR3 protein, no DNA. Reported are a few hundred thousand distinct CDR3 sequences; the ten largest clones contain approximately 2.4%. This receptor was identified in a human donor with ulcerative colitis or Crohn's disease, or a healthy co-twin of an affected twin (not recorded which). The sample consisted of blood. The V call is TRBV5-1, the J call TRBJ2-1; TCRdb picks TRBD1, but there is no DNA to check that call. The CDR3: CASSLGPGTPSNEQFF.